This is a list of T cell receptor beta chains from one sample in a study of cytomegalovirus exposure and HLA in healthy donors. The data were produced by immunoSEQ multiplex PCR, yet TCRdb's version contains in-frame clones alone and is incomplete. The table has 150,000 or so clones, around three fifths seen once. Source material: PBMCs. The receptors come from a woman aged 25 to 39 in good health and CMV-seropositive. Each CDR3 is given with its conserved first and last residue. Fields, in order: D gene, J gene, V gene, clone size, CDR3 protein, CDR3 DNA. The D gene is left open where the match is weak. Clone size appears in some rows only: once, few, many, or a class for an expanded clone.

>.|TRBJ1-5|TRBV27|medium-sized
CASSLVAGLQQPQHF
TGTGCCAGCAGTTTAGTGGCGGGCTTACAGCAGCCCCAGCATTTT
>TRBD1|TRBJ2-6|TRBV2|.
CASSGDRDSGANVLTF
TGTGCCAGCAGTGGGGACAGAGACTCTGGGGCCAACGTCCTGACTTTC
>.|TRBJ2-6|TRBV13|.
CASSLDRRAGANVLTF
TGTGCCAGCAGCTTAGACAGGCGAGCTGGGGCCAACGTCCTGACTTTC
>.|TRBJ2-1|TRBV2|.
CATVGEVGEQFF
TGTGCCACCGTGGGGGAGGTCGGTGAGCAGTTCTTC
>.|TRBJ1-2|TRBV6-4|once
CASSDPGRRNGYTF
TGTGCCAGCAGTGACCCGGGGAGAAGGAATGGCTACACCTTC
>.|TRBJ1-2|TRBV10-3|.
CAISGLNIISGYTF
TGTGCCATCAGTGGCCTAAATATCATCTCGGGCTACACCTTC
>.|TRBJ1-1|TRBV29-1|.
CSDGGVAWNTEAFF
TGCAGCGATGGGGGGGTCGCCTGGAACACTGAAGCTTTCTTT
>.|TRBJ1-5|TRBV2|.
CASSERTGTQPQHF
TGTGCCAGCAGTGAGAGAACAGGGACCCAGCCCCAGCATTTT
>.|TRBJ1-1|TRBV7-8|.
CASSHLLTANTEAFF
TGTGCCAGCAGCCATCTTCTGACAGCGAACACTGAAGCTTTCTTT
>TRBD1|TRBJ1-1|TRBV30|.
CAWSDPDRGGWNTEAFF
TGTGCCTGGAGTGACCCCGACAGGGGCGGATGGAACACTGAAGCTTTCTTT
>TRBD1|TRBJ2-1|TRBV5-1|.
CASSPQGAVYNEQFF
TGCGCCAGCAGTCCTCAGGGGGCGGTCTACAATGAGCAGTTCTTC
>TRBD1|TRBJ1-2|TRBV5-1|.
CASSPRQGVNYGYTF
TGCGCCAGCAGCCCTAGACAGGGGGTGAACTATGGCTACACCTTC
>.|TRBJ2-7|TRBV7-5|once
CARSERARSSYEQYF
TGTGCCAGAAGCGAAAGAGCGAGGAGCTCCTACGAGCAGTACTTC
>TRBD1|TRBJ2-7|TRBV6-6|.
CASSDRDRELYEQYF
TGTGCCAGCAGCGACCGGGACAGGGAACTCTACGAGCAGTACTTC
>.|TRBJ1-1|TRBV10-2|.
CASSSQRNTEAFF
TGCGCCAGCAGTTCACAGAGGAACACTGAAGCTTTCTTT
>TRBD1|TRBJ1-5|TRBV4-1|once
CASSHGQGSLGNQPQHF
TGCGCCAGCAGCCACGGACAGGGGAGTCTCGGCAATCAGCCCCAGCATTTT
>TRBD1|TRBJ2-1|TRBV15|.
CATSRRTGANEQFF
TGTGCCACCAGCAGACGGACAGGGGCCAATGAGCAGTTCTTC
>.|TRBJ2-2|TRBV2|.
CASKQEKNTGELFF
TGTGCCAGCAAGCAGGAAAAGAACACCGGGGAGCTGTTTTTT
>.|TRBJ2-5|TRBV15|.
CATSREGHPYQETQYF
TGTGCCACCAGCAGAGAGGGACACCCGTACCAAGAGACCCAGTACTTC
>.|TRBJ1-2|TRBV4-1|once
CASSQDGRGRGYTF
TGCGCCAGCAGCCAAGATGGCAGGGGCCGGGGCTACACCTTC
>.|TRBJ1-6|TRBV2|.
CASSDLEGGHNSPLHF
TGTGCCAGCAGTGATTTGGAGGGCGGTCATAATTCACCCCTCCACTTT
>.|TRBJ2-7|TRBV5-6|.
CASSALQGSYEQYF
TGTGCCAGCAGCGCCTTACAGGGTTCCTACGAGCAGTACTTC